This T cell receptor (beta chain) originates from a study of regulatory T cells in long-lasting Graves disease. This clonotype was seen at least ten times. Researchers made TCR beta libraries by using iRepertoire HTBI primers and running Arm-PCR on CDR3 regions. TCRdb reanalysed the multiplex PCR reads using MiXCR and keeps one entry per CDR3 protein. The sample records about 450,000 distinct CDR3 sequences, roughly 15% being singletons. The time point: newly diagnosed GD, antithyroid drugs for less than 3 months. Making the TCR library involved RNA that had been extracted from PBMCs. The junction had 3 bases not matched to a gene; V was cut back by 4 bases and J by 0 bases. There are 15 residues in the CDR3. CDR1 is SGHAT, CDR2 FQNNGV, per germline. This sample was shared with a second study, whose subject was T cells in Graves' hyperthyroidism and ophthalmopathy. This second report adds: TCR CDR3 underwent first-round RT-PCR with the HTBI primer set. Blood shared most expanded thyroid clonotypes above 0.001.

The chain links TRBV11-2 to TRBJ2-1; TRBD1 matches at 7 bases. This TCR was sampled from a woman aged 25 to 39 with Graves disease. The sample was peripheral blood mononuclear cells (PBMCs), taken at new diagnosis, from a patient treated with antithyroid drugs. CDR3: CASSSNRGSYNEQFF. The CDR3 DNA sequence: TGTGCCAGCAGCTCAAACAGGGGCTCCTACAATGAGCAGTTCTTC.